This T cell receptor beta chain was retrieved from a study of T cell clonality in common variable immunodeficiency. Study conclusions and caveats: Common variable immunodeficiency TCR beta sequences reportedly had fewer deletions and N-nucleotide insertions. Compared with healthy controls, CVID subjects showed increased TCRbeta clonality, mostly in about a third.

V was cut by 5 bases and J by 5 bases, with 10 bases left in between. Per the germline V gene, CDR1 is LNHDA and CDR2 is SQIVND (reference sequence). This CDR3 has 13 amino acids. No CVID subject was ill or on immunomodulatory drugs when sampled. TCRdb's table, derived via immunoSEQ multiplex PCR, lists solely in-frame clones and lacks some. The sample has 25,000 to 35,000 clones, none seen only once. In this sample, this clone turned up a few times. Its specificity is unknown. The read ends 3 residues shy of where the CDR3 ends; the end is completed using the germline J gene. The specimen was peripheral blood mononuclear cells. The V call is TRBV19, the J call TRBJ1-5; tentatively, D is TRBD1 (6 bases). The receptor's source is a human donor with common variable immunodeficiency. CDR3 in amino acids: CASSQSGDQPQHF. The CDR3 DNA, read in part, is TGTGCCAGTAGTCAATCAGGGGATCAGCCC.